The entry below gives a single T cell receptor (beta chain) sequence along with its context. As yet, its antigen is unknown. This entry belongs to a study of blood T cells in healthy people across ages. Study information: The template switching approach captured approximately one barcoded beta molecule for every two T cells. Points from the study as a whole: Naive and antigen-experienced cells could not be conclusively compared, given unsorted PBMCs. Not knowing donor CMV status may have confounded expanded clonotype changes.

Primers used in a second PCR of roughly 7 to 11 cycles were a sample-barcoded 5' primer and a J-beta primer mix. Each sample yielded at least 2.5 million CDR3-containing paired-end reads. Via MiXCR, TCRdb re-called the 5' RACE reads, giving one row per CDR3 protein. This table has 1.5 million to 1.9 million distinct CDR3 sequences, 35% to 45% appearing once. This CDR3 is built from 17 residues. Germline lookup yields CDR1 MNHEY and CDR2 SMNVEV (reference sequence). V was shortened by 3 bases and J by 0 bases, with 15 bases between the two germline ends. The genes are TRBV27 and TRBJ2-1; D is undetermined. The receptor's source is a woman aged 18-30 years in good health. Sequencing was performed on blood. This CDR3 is CASSLIFMADSYNEQFF. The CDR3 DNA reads TGTGCCAGCAGTTTGATCTTTATGGCGGACTCCTACAATGAGCAGTTCTTC.